This T cell receptor beta chain appears in the sequencing data of a study of CD8+ T cells in alopecia areata. Study context: Twice a day, 5 to 10 mg of oral tofacitinib was administered to treated patients. Study results and caveats: Possibly because of HLA-related factors, TCR sharing was less clear across patients than in mice. Affected lesional scalp, above all in alopecia totalis/universalis, was more clonal than normal scalp.

In regard to this clone: Its antigen remains unknown.

This CDR3 spans 13 amino acids. Germline V gives CDR1 SQVTM, CDR2 ANQGSEA. V shed 2 bases and J 9 bases; nucleotides not matched to a gene: 6. Reverse transcription of extracted RNA yielded cDNA, which provided the sequencing template. Clones were sequenced by immunoSEQ multiplex PCR, and TCRdb holds only the in-frame ones, with some missing. This table has over 150,000 clones, about 63% appearing once. PBMC-derived CD4+ and CD8+ T cells were sorted. This receptor was identified in a human donor with alopecia areata. Sequencing used CD4+ T cells sorted from blood, obtained at week 0. The chain recombines TRBV29-1 with TRBJ2-1; 8 nucleotides align to TRBD2. Here the CDR3 reads CSVEQAGVGEQFF. CDR3 DNA: TGCAGCGTTGAACAAGCGGGGGTCGGTGAGCAGTTCTTC.